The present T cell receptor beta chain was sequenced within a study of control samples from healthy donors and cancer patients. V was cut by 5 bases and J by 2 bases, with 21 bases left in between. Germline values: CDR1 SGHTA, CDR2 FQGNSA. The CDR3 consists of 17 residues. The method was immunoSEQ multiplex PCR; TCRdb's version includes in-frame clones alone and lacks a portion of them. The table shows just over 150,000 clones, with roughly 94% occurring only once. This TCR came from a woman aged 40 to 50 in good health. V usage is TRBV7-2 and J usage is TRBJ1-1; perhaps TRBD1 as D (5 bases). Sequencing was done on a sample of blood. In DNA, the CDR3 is TGTGCCAGCAGCGTCCAATTTCGGGGACGGACAAACACTGAAGCTTTCTTT. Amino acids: CASSVQFRGRTNTEAFF.